Included here is one T cell receptor beta chain sequence, with context. Its antigen is undetermined. The sample belongs to a study of response to subunit inactivated influenza vaccine. Overall study findings and caveats: Each seasonal flu vaccination may recruit only limited new T cells, authors suggested.

Using its own MiXCR run on the RT-PCR reads, TCRdb lists one record per CDR3 protein. The data hold more than 600,000 distinct CDR3 sequences, with 18% observed a single time. Trimming shortened V by 5 bases and J by 2 bases, and 17 bases separated the two germline ends. The CDR3 covers 16 residues. Germline-derived CDR1 and CDR2 are SEHNR and FQNEAQ (reference sequence). The sample consisted of PBMCs from blood, taken roughly 5 days after vaccination. The chain is built from TRBV7-9 and TRBJ2-3, with D maybe TRBD2 (6 bases). The sequence was collected from a man aged 50-60 years who received an inactivated influenza vaccine. In nucleotides, the CDR3 is TGTGCCAGCAGCCCACCCAGGGACTTACTCACAGATACGCAGTATTTT. The encoded protein is CASSPPRDLLTDTQYF.